This T cell receptor beta chain originates from a study of blood T cell repertoires in COVID-19. As for the study in general: Whether acute or convalescent, the COVID-19 samples came from the United States, Italy and Spain. T cells, B-cell-depleted T cells, or PBMCs supplied cDNA or gDNA.

The trim removed 8 bases at V and 6 bases at J, leaving 12 bases unmatched. The CDR3 is 15 residues long. Germline V gives CDR1 MGHRA, CDR2 YSYEKL. Per the original data handling: Reference gene primer amplification gave estimated nucleated cell counts. The table came from immunoSEQ multiplex PCR; TCRdb's copy has only in-frame clones and leaves some out. V, J and clone size are those of that table, while D and trimming were read from the DNA. The sample holds 90,000 to 100,000 clones; about 85% are singletons and the top ten take approximately 4.5%. The sequenced sample consisted of peripheral blood. This chain links TRBV4-1 with TRBJ1-4; 7 nucleotides match TRBD1. This sequence was found in a man between 65 and 79 years old with acute or convalescent COVID-19. This chain's CDR3 is CASVPKGDRDEKLFF. CDR3 DNA sequence: TGCGCCAGCGTCCCAAAGGGAGACAGGGATGAAAAACTGTTTTTT.